Following are 17 T cell receptor beta chains from one sample sequenced in a study of shared clonotypes between healthy human individuals. Using immunoSEQ multiplex PCR, the repertoire was profiled, and TCRdb retains in-frame clones only, with some absent. This table holds millions of clones, more than 80% found once. The sample was naive CD4+ T cells sorted from blood. Sample subset: CD45RA+ positively selected. The receptors derive from a man aged 18 to 29 in good health.

The chain has TRBV7-2 and TRBJ1-2; TRBD1 matches at 9 bases. Germline-derived CDR1 and CDR2 are SGHTA and FQGNSA. CDR3 length: 15 residues. V gave up 1 base and J gave up 5 bases; unmatched junction bases: 5. The CDR3 coding sequence is TGTGCCAGCAGCTTAGAACAGGGGGCGTATTATGGCTACACCTTC. This codes for CASSLEQGAYYGYTF.

The chain combines TRBV25-1 with TRBJ2-3, with 9 bases aligning to TRBD1. The germline V gene has CDR1 MGHDK and CDR2 SYGVNS. This CDR3 spans 14 amino acids. The V and J ends lost 4 bases and 6 bases, in that order; junction bases with no gene match: 5. The CDR3 coding sequence is TGTGCCAGCAGTGCCGCCGGGACAGGGGATACGCAGTATTTT. It codes for CASSAAGTGDTQYF.

The V and J genes are TRBV18 and TRBJ1-1; the match to TRBD1 covers 7 bases. The V gene end was trimmed by 3 bases and the J gene end by 5 bases; junction bases not matched to a gene: 12. This CDR3 region has 16 residues. Germline-derived CDR1 and CDR2 are KGHSH and LQKENI. The CDR3 region is CASSPGDRATGTEAFF. In DNA form, the CDR3 reads TGTGCCAGCTCACCCGGCGACAGGGCCACTGGGACTGAAGCTTTCTTT.

The chain couples TRBV5-1 to TRBJ2-7; D may match TRBD1 or TRBD2 (5 bases each). Per the germline V gene, CDR1 is SGHRS and CDR2 is YFSETQ. The ends were cut back, 2 bases at V and 2 bases at J, with 14 bases in the middle. CDR3 length: 15 amino acids. CDR3 coding DNA: TGCGCCAGCAGCTTTTGGGACGTCCAGACCTACGAGCAGTACTTC. This gives the protein CASSFWDVQTYEQYF.

V is TRBV6-4 and J is TRBJ2-1; a possible D gene is TRBD2 (6 bases). The CDR3 contains 12 residues. Germline CDR1 reads MRHNA; CDR2 reads SNTAGT. V was clipped by 10 bases and J by 10 bases, with 17 bases between them. The CDR3 region is CATDNIAEEQFF. In DNA, the CDR3 is TGTGCCACCGACAATATAGCGGAAGAGCAGTTCTTC.

The genes are TRBV4-2 and TRBJ1-3; D unclear. V lost 2 bases to trimming and J lost 2 bases, with 10 bases between them. The CDR3 consists of 15 residues. Per germline, CDR1 LGHNA and CDR2 YNFKEQ. CDR3 bases: TGTGCCAGCAGCCAATGGGAAGGAACTGGAAACACCATATATTTT. This encodes CASSQWEGTGNTIYF.

J is TRBJ2-1 and V is TRBV18; D gene uncertain. Germline CDR1 KGHSH, CDR2 LQKENI. Trimming cost V 6 bases and J 0 bases, with 12 bases left between them. This CDR3 comprises 15 residues. The CDR3 bases are TGTGCCAGCTCGTTTGGGCGGCTCTCCTACAATGAGCAGTTCTTC. This encodes CASSFGRLSYNEQFF.

The V and J genes are TRBV6-1 and TRBJ1-2, with 7 bases matching TRBD1. The trim removed 4 bases at V and 7 bases at J, leaving 6 bases unmatched. CDR1 MNHNS and CDR2 SASEGT come from the germline V gene. The CDR3 has 13 amino acids. The CDR3 bases are TGTGCCAGCAGTGTAACAGGGGTTGGTGGCTACACCTTC. As protein: CASSVTGVGGYTF.

Only one count was recorded for this clone. This rearrangement joins TRBV2 to TRBJ2-4; possibly TRBD1 for D (7 bases). The CDR3 contains 15 residues. Germline CDR1 SNHLY, CDR2 FYNNEI. V was cut by 3 bases and J by 6 bases, with 15 bases left in between. DNA of the CDR3: TGTGCCAGCAGTGACAGGAGGGGGGACAGAAACATTCAGTACTTC. Amino acid sequence: CASSDRRGDRNIQYF.

Points on this clone: In the same sample, other DNA sequences code for this CDR3. This sequence joins TRBV6-5 and TRBJ1-1; a possible D gene is TRBD1 (5 bases). Trimming removed 2 bases from V and 1 base from J, with 11 bases in between. The CDR3 runs to 15 residues. Germline V CDR1 and CDR2: MNHEY, SVGAGI. CDR3 residues: CASSYLGTQNTEAFF. As DNA, the CDR3 is TGTGCCAGCAGTTACCTCGGGACCCAGAACACTGAAGCTTTCTTT.

CDR3 sequence reads: CASSDRTSTGELFF. In nucleotides, the CDR3 is TGTGCCAGCAGTGACCGGACTTCTACCGGGGAGCTGTTTTTT. The rearrangement uses TRBV6-4 and TRBJ2-2; D perhaps matches TRBD2 (5 bases). The germline CDR1 and CDR2 sequences are MRHNA and SNTAGT. This CDR3 contains 14 residues. Trimming cost V 2 bases and J 5 bases, with 9 bases left between them.

The chain couples TRBV10-3 to TRBJ1-1; D not certain. In germline, CDR1 is ENHRY, CDR2 SYGVKD. V lost 0 bases, J lost 7 bases, and 6 bases lay in between. The CDR3 loop spans 12 amino acids. CDR3: CAISESTDEAFF. Here the CDR3 DNA reads TGTGCCATCAGTGAGTCGACGGATGAAGCTTTCTTT.

This clone was detected once. The chain couples TRBV12-5 to TRBJ1-1; unclear D gene. CDR1 LGHNT and CDR2 FRNRAP come from the germline V gene. V lost 0 bases to trimming and J lost 5 bases, with 25 bases between them. The length of the CDR3 is 19 residues. The CDR3 coding sequence is TGTGCTAGTGGTTTGGTACGGCGGCGGAAGAACTGGGGAAGAACTGAAGCTTTCTTT. Residues: CASGLVRRRKNWGRTEAFF.

The chain is built from TRBV2 and TRBJ2-3; 12 positions agree with TRBD2. Trimming took 6 bases from V and 4 from J; bases not matched to a gene: 2. Germline CDR1 is SNHLY and CDR2 is FYNNEI. The length of the CDR3 is 14 residues. The DNA for the CDR3 is TGTGCCAGCAGCTCTAGCGGGAGGGCAGATACGCAGTATTTT. This sequence encodes CASSSSGRADTQYF. The whole variable domain, remainder taken from reference TRBV2 and TRBJ2-3, is EPEVTQTPSHQVTQMGQEVILRCVPISNHLYFYWYRQILGQKVEFLVSFYNNEISEKSEIFDDQFSVERPDGSNFTLKIRSTKLEDSAMYFCASSSSGRADTQYFGPGTRLTVL.

This chain links TRBV15 with TRBJ1-2; perhaps TRBD1 as D (6 bases). Per the germline V gene, CDR1 is LNHNV and CDR2 is YYDKDF (reference sequence). This CDR3 comprises 14 residues. The V and J ends lost 0 bases and 7 bases respectively, with 12 bases between them. CDR3 in amino acids: CATSREGAPIGYTF. CDR3 coding DNA: TGTGCCACCAGCAGAGAGGGGGCGCCTATTGGCTACACCTTC. Based on the CDR3 plus reference TRBV15 and TRBJ1-2, the full variable domain is DAMVIQNPRYQVTQFGKPVTLSCSQTLNHNVMYWYQQKSSQAPKLLFHYYDKDFNNEADTPDNFQSRRPNTSFCFLDIRSPGLGDTAMYLCATSREGAPIGYTFGSGTRLTVV.

The V gene is TRBV7-8, the J gene TRBJ2-1; TRBD1 is a possible D gene (6 bases). Germline V lookup: CDR1 SGHVS, CDR2 FQNEAQ. This CDR3 has 15 residues. V dropped 5 bases and J dropped 0 bases, with 11 bases sitting between them. This CDR3 reads CASSKGTSSYNEQFF. The CDR3 DNA sequence: TGTGCCAGCAGCAAAGGGACAAGCTCCTACAATGAGCAGTTCTTC.

The chain links TRBV5-6 to TRBJ1-6; TRBD1 matches at 11 bases. The V and J ends lost 6 bases and 9 bases, in that order; junction bases with no gene match: 5. The CDR3 length is 14 residues. The germline gives CDR1 SGHDT, CDR2 YYEEEE. The CDR3 protein is CASTTGTGGSPLHF. CDR3 nucleotides: TGTGCCAGCACGACCGGGACAGGGGGTTCACCCCTCCACTTT.